This T cell receptor (beta chain) was captured in a study of immune characterization of retroperitoneal liposarcoma. This clonotype is classed as medium-sized. V gave up 1 base and J gave up 3 bases, with 22 bases separating them. This CDR3 has 18 amino acids. TCRdb passed the PCR reads through MiXCR, listing each CDR3 protein once. The sample holds some 10,000 distinct CDR3 sequences; around 30% are singletons and the top ten take around 8%. The TCR comes from a male donor with retroperitoneal liposarcoma. Sequencing was performed on tumor tissue. The chain joins TRBV12-3 or TRBV12-4 to TRBJ2-7; D remains unclear. The CDR3 DNA sequence: TGTGCCAGCAGTTTAGGACGGCCGGGTACACTCCCCCTCTACGAGCAGTACTTC. Its translation: CASSLGRPGTLPLYEQYF.